A selection of T cell receptor beta chains follows, all from one sample in a study of beta chain features in type 1 diabetes. Profiling relied on immunoSEQ multiplex PCR, and the TCRdb table lists in-frame clones only, not all of them. The sample consists of 600,000 to 700,000 clones, around an eighth of them appearing once. Sequenced input: naive CD4+ T cells from blood. These receptor sequences come from a young man with type 1 diabetes. The CDR3 runs from the conserved cysteine through the conserved F or W. Each record gives: D gene, V gene, CDR3 length, clone size, J gene, CDR3 protein, CDR3 DNA. A D gene is named only where the DNA matches it firmly. Part of the rows lack a size; the others show once, few, many or a class for expanded clones.

d_gene: TRBD1
v_gene: TRBV7-2
len: 15
abundance: NA
j_gene: TRBJ2-2
CDR3aa: CASSPGTGRTGELFF
CDR3nt: TGTGCCAGCAGCCCCGGGACAGGGCGCACCGGGGAGCTGTTTTTT

d_gene: NA
v_gene: TRBV6-1
len: 15
abundance: NA
j_gene: TRBJ1-5
CDR3aa: CASSFRDGDNQPQHF
CDR3nt: TGTGCCAGCAGCTTCCGGGACGGAGACAATCAGCCCCAGCATTTT

d_gene: TRBD1
v_gene: TRBV4-3
len: 15
abundance: NA
j_gene: TRBJ2-1
CDR3aa: CASSQQGAGYNEQFF
CDR3nt: TGCGCCAGCAGCCAGCAGGGGGCGGGCTACAATGAGCAGTTCTTC

d_gene: TRBD1
v_gene: TRBV7-9
len: 15
abundance: few
j_gene: TRBJ1-1
CDR3aa: CASSYRGSGNTEAFF
CDR3nt: TGTGCCAGCAGTTACAGGGGTTCGGGGAACACTGAAGCTTTCTTT

d_gene: TRBD1
v_gene: TRBV5-1
len: 17
abundance: NA
j_gene: TRBJ1-2
CDR3aa: CASSFSGTGGADRGYTF
CDR3nt: TGCGCCAGCAGCTTTTCCGGGACAGGGGGCGCAGATCGTGGCTACACCTTC

d_gene: NA
v_gene: TRBV7-6
len: 15
abundance: NA
j_gene: TRBJ2-3
CDR3aa: CASSQGRQGLDTQYF
CDR3nt: TGTGCCAGCAGCCAAGGGCGGCAGGGCCTGGATACGCAGTATTTT

d_gene: NA
v_gene: TRBV9
len: 15
abundance: NA
j_gene: TRBJ2-1
CDR3aa: CASSVGTDSYNEQFF
CDR3nt: TGTGCCAGCAGCGTAGGGACGGATTCCTACAATGAGCAGTTCTTC

d_gene: TRBD1
v_gene: TRBV2
len: 15
abundance: few
j_gene: TRBJ1-5
CDR3aa: CASSEAPGGVQPQHF
CDR3nt: TGTGCCAGCAGTGAAGCACCAGGGGGGGTTCAGCCCCAGCATTTT

d_gene: NA
v_gene: TRBV11-2
len: 11
abundance: NA
j_gene: TRBJ2-1
CDR3aa: CASSLGGEQFF
CDR3nt: TGTGCCAGCAGCTTAGGGGGTGAGCAGTTCTTC

d_gene: TRBD2
v_gene: TRBV11-2
len: 18
abundance: NA
j_gene: TRBJ2-1
CDR3aa: CASSRRTSGVGLINEQFF
CDR3nt: TGTGCCAGCAGCCGGCGGACTAGCGGGGTTGGACTCATAAATGAGCAGTTCTTC

d_gene: NA
v_gene: TRBV29-1
len: 15
abundance: few
j_gene: TRBJ2-2
CDR3aa: CSVERAGVNTGELFF
CDR3nt: TGCAGCGTTGAGAGGGCAGGGGTCAACACCGGGGAGCTGTTTTTT

d_gene: NA
v_gene: TRBV9
len: 15
abundance: few
j_gene: TRBJ2-1
CDR3aa: CASSPRERTDNEQFF
CDR3nt: TGTGCCAGCAGCCCTCGTGAGAGGACAGACAATGAGCAGTTCTTC

d_gene: NA
v_gene: TRBV28
len: 10
abundance: many
j_gene: TRBJ2-7
CDR3aa: CASSGYEQYF
CDR3nt: TGTGCCAGCAGTGGATACGAGCAGTACTTC

d_gene: NA
v_gene: TRBV11-2
len: 13
abundance: NA
j_gene: TRBJ2-7
CDR3aa: CASSPGRSYEQYF
CDR3nt: TGTGCCAGCAGCCCGGGACGGAGCTACGAGCAGTACTTC

d_gene: NA
v_gene: TRBV5-1
len: 12
abundance: NA
j_gene: TRBJ2-1
CDR3aa: CASSPRGDGQFF
CDR3nt: TGCGCCAGCAGCCCCCGAGGTGATGGGCAGTTCTTC

d_gene: NA
v_gene: TRBV2
len: 12
abundance: few
j_gene: TRBJ2-5
CDR3aa: CASRLGQETQYF
CDR3nt: TGTGCCAGCAGACTCGGTCAAGAGACCCAGTACTTC

d_gene: NA
v_gene: TRBV7-9
len: 12
abundance: NA
j_gene: TRBJ2-7
CDR3aa: CASSRHPYEQYF
CDR3nt: TGTGCCAGCAGCCGACATCCCTACGAGCAGTACTTC

d_gene: NA
v_gene: TRBV27
len: 14
abundance: NA
j_gene: TRBJ2-2
CDR3aa: CASSLSRQVGELFF
CDR3nt: TGTGCCAGCAGTTTGTCGAGGCAGGTCGGGGAGCTGTTTTTT

d_gene: TRBD2
v_gene: TRBV7-2
len: 14
abundance: NA
j_gene: TRBJ2-5
CDR3aa: CASSRPGGGETQYF
CDR3nt: TGTGCCAGCAGCCGACCGGGAGGAGGCGAGACCCAGTACTTC

d_gene: NA
v_gene: TRBV5-4
len: 15
abundance: NA
j_gene: TRBJ2-2
CDR3aa: CASSLDPGNTGELFF
CDR3nt: TGTGCCAGCAGCTTGGATCCCGGGAACACCGGGGAGCTGTTTTTT

d_gene: TRBD2
v_gene: TRBV6-5
len: 13
abundance: NA
j_gene: TRBJ2-7
CDR3aa: CASGGGLPYEQYF
CDR3nt: TGTGCCAGTGGCGGGGGGCTACCCTACGAGCAGTACTTC

d_gene: NA
v_gene: TRBV2
len: 15
abundance: NA
j_gene: TRBJ2-1
CDR3aa: CASSVRDPSYNEQFF
CDR3nt: TGTGCCAGCAGTGTGAGGGACCCATCCTACAATGAGCAGTTCTTC

d_gene: TRBD2
v_gene: TRBV4-2
len: 17
abundance: NA
j_gene: TRBJ2-1
CDR3aa: CASSSPRWGGRDNEQFF
CDR3nt: TGTGCCAGCAGCTCCCCAAGGTGGGGCGGGAGAGACAATGAGCAGTTCTTC

d_gene: NA
v_gene: TRBV2
len: 15
abundance: NA
j_gene: TRBJ2-2
CDR3aa: CASRSQGWNTGELFF
CDR3nt: TGTGCCAGCAGGTCTCAGGGGTGGAACACCGGGGAGCTGTTTTTT

d_gene: TRBD2
v_gene: TRBV4-1
len: 17
abundance: NA
j_gene: TRBJ2-2
CDR3aa: CASSHRLAGALTGELFF
CDR3nt: TGCGCCAGCAGCCACAGACTAGCGGGGGCTCTCACCGGGGAGCTGTTTTTT

d_gene: NA
v_gene: TRBV29-1
len: 13
abundance: few
j_gene: TRBJ1-2
CDR3aa: CSVGEQSFYGYTF
CDR3nt: TGCAGCGTTGGGGAACAAAGCTTCTATGGCTACACCTTC

d_gene: NA
v_gene: TRBV25-1
len: 12
abundance: NA
j_gene: TRBJ1-1
CDR3aa: CASSGAGTQAFF
CDR3nt: TGTGCCAGCAGTGGGGCCGGGACGCAAGCTTTCTTT

d_gene: TRBD2
v_gene: TRBV10-3
len: 13
abundance: few
j_gene: TRBJ2-3
CDR3aa: CAAGQRGSDTQYF
CDR3nt: TGTGCCGCTGGCCAGCGGGGGTCGGATACGCAGTATTTT

d_gene: NA
v_gene: TRBV6-5
len: 16
abundance: few
j_gene: TRBJ1-1
CDR3aa: CASSYTGQPLNTEAFF
CDR3nt: TGTGCCAGCAGTTACACGGGGCAACCGTTGAACACTGAAGCTTTCTTT

d_gene: TRBD2
v_gene: TRBV13
len: 13
abundance: few
j_gene: TRBJ2-1
CDR3aa: CASSRTSGNEQFF
CDR3nt: TGTGCCAGCAGCCGGACTAGCGGCAATGAGCAGTTCTTC

d_gene: NA
v_gene: TRBV5-1
len: 15
abundance: NA
j_gene: TRBJ2-7
CDR3aa: CASSLAPQAAYEQYF
CDR3nt: TGCGCCAGCAGCTTGGCCCCGCAGGCCGCCTACGAGCAGTACTTC

d_gene: NA
v_gene: TRBV9
len: 12
abundance: NA
j_gene: TRBJ2-1
CDR3aa: CASSVEGAQQFF
CDR3nt: TGTGCCAGCAGCGTAGAAGGGGCCCAGCAGTTCTTC

d_gene: NA
v_gene: TRBV19
len: 15
abundance: NA
j_gene: TRBJ1-6
CDR3aa: CASSMRQGTAGPLHF
CDR3nt: TGTGCCAGTAGTATGCGGCAGGGTACCGCGGGTCCCCTCCACTTT

d_gene: TRBD1
v_gene: TRBV9
len: 14
abundance: NA
j_gene: TRBJ1-4
CDR3aa: CASSEGQGYEKLFF
CDR3nt: TGTGCCAGCAGCGAGGGACAGGGTTATGAAAAACTGTTTTTT

d_gene: TRBD1
v_gene: TRBV28
len: 13
abundance: few
j_gene: TRBJ1-6
CDR3aa: CASFDRGASPLHF
CDR3nt: TGTGCCAGCTTCGACAGGGGTGCGTCACCCCTCCACTTT

d_gene: NA
v_gene: TRBV7-9
len: 15
abundance: few
j_gene: TRBJ2-1
CDR3aa: CASSLAGGFPNEQFF
CDR3nt: TGTGCCAGCAGCTTAGCGGGGGGCTTCCCTAATGAGCAGTTCTTC

d_gene: NA
v_gene: TRBV14
len: 11
abundance: NA
j_gene: TRBJ2-5
CDR3aa: CASSHLKTQYF
CDR3nt: TGTGCCAGCAGCCACCTAAAGACCCAGTACTTC

d_gene: NA
v_gene: TRBV7-9
len: 17
abundance: NA
j_gene: TRBJ2-3
CDR3aa: CASSELQGGEPTDTQYF
CDR3nt: TGTGCCAGCAGCGAACTACAGGGAGGCGAACCCACAGATACGCAGTATTTT

d_gene: NA
v_gene: TRBV2
len: 13
abundance: NA
j_gene: TRBJ2-2
CDR3aa: CADRQGLSGELFF
CDR3nt: TGTGCTGATAGGCAGGGGTTAAGCGGGGAGCTGTTTTTT

d_gene: NA
v_gene: TRBV7-2
len: 13
abundance: few
j_gene: TRBJ1-2
CDR3aa: CASSEGHGMWYTF
CDR3nt: TGTGCCAGCAGCGAGGGACACGGCATGTGGTACACCTTC

d_gene: NA
v_gene: TRBV25-1
len: 14
abundance: NA
j_gene: TRBJ2-7
CDR3aa: CASSGAGSAYEQYF
CDR3nt: TGTGCCAGCAGTGGGGCGGGGTCCGCCTACGAGCAGTACTTC

d_gene: TRBD1
v_gene: TRBV13
len: 13
abundance: NA
j_gene: TRBJ2-4
CDR3aa: CASSLTGGDIQYF
CDR3nt: TGTGCCAGCAGCCTGACAGGGGGTGACATTCAGTACTTC

d_gene: TRBD1
v_gene: TRBV2
len: 14
abundance: few
j_gene: TRBJ1-5
CDR3aa: CASSAEQGAQPQHF
CDR3nt: TGTGCCAGCAGTGCCGAACAGGGGGCACAGCCCCAGCATTTT

d_gene: TRBD1
v_gene: TRBV18
len: 17
abundance: few
j_gene: TRBJ1-3
CDR3aa: CASSPRTGAFSGNTIYF
CDR3nt: TGTGCCAGCTCCCCTCGGACAGGGGCCTTCTCTGGAAACACCATATATTTT

d_gene: TRBD1
v_gene: TRBV29-1
len: 13
abundance: few
j_gene: TRBJ2-7
CDR3aa: CSVVTGGRPRQYF
CDR3nt: TGCAGCGTTGTTACAGGGGGCCGGCCGAGACAGTACTTC

d_gene: TRBD1
v_gene: TRBV7-9
len: 14
abundance: few
j_gene: TRBJ2-3
CDR3aa: CASSLEGATDTQYF
CDR3nt: TGTGCCAGCAGCTTAGAGGGGGCCACAGATACGCAGTATTTT

d_gene: NA
v_gene: TRBV6-1
len: 16
abundance: NA
j_gene: TRBJ2-6
CDR3aa: CASSGAAVSGANVLTF
CDR3nt: TGTGCCAGCAGTGGGGCGGCCGTCTCTGGGGCCAACGTCCTGACTTTC

d_gene: NA
v_gene: TRBV6-6
len: 10
abundance: once
j_gene: TRBJ2-5
CDR3aa: CASSSQRQYF
CDR3nt: TGTGCCAGCAGTTCCCAGCGCCAGTACTTC

d_gene: NA
v_gene: TRBV7-6
len: 13
abundance: NA
j_gene: TRBJ1-5
CDR3aa: CASSIQENQPQHF
CDR3nt: TGTGCCAGCAGCATCCAAGAGAATCAGCCCCAGCATTTT

d_gene: NA
v_gene: TRBV19
len: 11
abundance: NA
j_gene: TRBJ1-2
CDR3aa: CATNSNYGYTF
CDR3nt: TGTGCCACCAATTCTAACTATGGCTACACCTTC

d_gene: NA
v_gene: TRBV5-1
len: 13
abundance: few
j_gene: TRBJ2-2
CDR3aa: CASSLTDTGELFF
CDR3nt: TGCGCCAGCAGCTTGACAGACACCGGGGAGCTGTTTTTT

d_gene: NA
v_gene: TRBV29-1
len: 11
abundance: NA
j_gene: TRBJ1-5
CDR3aa: CSVVGTEPQHF
CDR3nt: TGCAGCGTTGTGGGCACAGAGCCCCAGCATTTT

d_gene: NA
v_gene: TRBV7-2
len: 13
abundance: NA
j_gene: TRBJ2-5
CDR3aa: CASSSDGYRTQYF
CDR3nt: TGTGCCAGCAGCTCGGACGGTTACAGGACCCAGTACTTC

d_gene: NA
v_gene: TRBV18
len: 13
abundance: few
j_gene: TRBJ1-4
CDR3aa: CASSLVQEEKLFF
CDR3nt: TGTGCCAGCTCACTAGTCCAGGAAGAAAAACTGTTTTTT

d_gene: NA
v_gene: TRBV19
len: 15
abundance: NA
j_gene: TRBJ1-2
CDR3aa: CASTFRPKDSYGYTF
CDR3nt: TGTGCCAGTACCTTCCGCCCGAAGGACAGCTATGGCTACACCTTC